Shown below are 19 T cell receptor beta chains from a single sample sequenced in a study of CD8+CD57+ T cells in acquired aplastic anemia. Genomic DNA templated the TCR beta VDJ and CDR3 profiling. MiXCR, applied by TCRdb to the reads, yields one record per CDR3 protein. The sample carries 150,000 to 200,000 distinct CDR3 sequences, around 45% recorded once. Sequenced material: sorted CD4+, CD8+, or CD8+CD57+ T cells (not recorded which) from PBMCs. The receptors were sampled from a human donor in good health.

The chain carries TRBV2 and TRBJ1-1; tentative D call: TRBD1 (6 bases). The CDR3 totals 12 residues. Germline values: CDR1 SNHLY, CDR2 FYNNEI. V lost 7 bases, J lost 9 bases, and 15 bases lay in between. The CDR3 sequence: CASTFRGLQAFF. DNA for the CDR3: TGTGCCAGCACCTTTAGGGGGTTGCAAGCTTTCTTT.

This clonotype has a handful of counts. The chain is built from TRBV24-1 and TRBJ2-7, with TRBD2 matching over 10 bases. V dropped 4 bases and J dropped 7; count of bases not matched to a gene: 15. The CDR3 consists of 17 residues. The germline gives CDR1 KGHDR, CDR2 SFDVKD. The CDR3 DNA sequence: TGTGCCACCAGTGACTTAAGCGGGAGGGCCCGATTGGGTGAGCAGTACTTC. As protein: CATSDLSGRARLGEQYF.

A single count supports this clonotype. The chain has TRBV5-1 and TRBJ1-2; D remains unclear. Trimming pared 0 bases from V and 3 bases from J, leaving 12 bases between. The length of the CDR3 is 15 residues. Germline CDR1 and CDR2: SGHRS and YFSETQ. The CDR3 bases are TGCGCCAGCAGCTTGGGGGCAGATAATCACTATGGCTACACCTTC. This translates into CASSLGADNHYGYTF.

There are a few counts of this clonotype. The chain is built from TRBV6-1 and TRBJ2-3; a possible D gene is TRBD1 (6 bases). The CDR3 loop spans 14 amino acids. Deletions cut 7 bases from V and 2 bases from J, with 13 bases between. Germline CDR1 reads MNHNS; CDR2 reads SASEGT. CDR3 bases: TGTGCCAGCATCCTTGGACAGATCACAGATACGCAGTATTTT. Its protein is CASILGQITDTQYF.

The CDR3 is CASSQDRPSYNSPLHF. The CDR3 coding sequence is TGCGCCAGCAGCCAGGACAGGCCGTCCTATAATTCACCCCTCCACTTT. V usage is TRBV4-3 and J usage is TRBJ1-6; 7 bases agree with TRBD1. This CDR3 is 16 amino acids long. V was pared by 3 bases and J by 1 base, with 3 bases of the junction left unmatched. The germline V gene encodes CDR1 LGHNA and CDR2 YSLEER.

Details on this clonotype: The CDR3 ends on some other residue instead of the conserved phenylalanine or tryptophan, so this is likely a read error. This chain uses TRBV7-3 with TRBJ2-7; TRBD1 matches 7 bases. Germline V gene sequence: CDR1 SGHTA, CDR2 FQGTGA. V shed 4 bases, J shed 6 bases, and the junction held 6 bases outside the gene matches. The CDR3 is 13 residues long. CDR3 sequence: CASSSDRESEQYL. CDR3 nucleotides: TGTGCCAGCAGCTCCGACAGGGAGAGCGAGCAGTACCTC.

This clonotype was counted a single time. The conserved phenylalanine or tryptophan is not found at the CDR3 terminus, so this likely reflects a read error. In nucleotides, the CDR3 is TGTGCCAGCAGACCTCTAGTTTCCCCACAATACAATGAGCAGTTCCTC. Its protein product is CASRPLVSPQYNEQFL. The V call is TRBV7-3, the J call TRBJ2-1, with D unresolved. V was pared by 6 bases and J by 4 bases, with 19 bases between. The CDR3 contains 16 residues. Germline CDR1 and CDR2: SGHTA and FQGTGA.

This chain connects TRBV15 to TRBJ1-6; a weak D match, TRBD1 (6 bases). The CDR3 runs to 15 residues. V lost 3 bases to trimming and J lost 5 bases, with 11 bases between them. Germline CDR1 and CDR2: LNHNV and YYDKDF (reference sequence). In DNA form, the CDR3 reads TGTGCCACCAGCAGCAGAGGGGGGGATAATTCACCCCTCCACTTT. Its translation: CATSSRGGDNSPLHF. The variable domain in full, with the rest retrieved from reference TRBV15 and TRBJ1-6, is DAMVIQNPRYQVTQFGKPVTLSCSQTLNHNVMYWYQQKSSQAPKLLFHYYDKDFNNEADTPDNFQSRRPNTSFCFLDIRSPGLGDTAMYLCATSSRGGDNSPLHFGNGTRLTVT.

Many counts were recorded for this clonotype. This chain connects TRBV7-3 to TRBJ1-1, with D perhaps matching TRBD1 (5 bases). Trimming shortened V by 0 bases and J by 1 base, and 6 bases separated the two germline ends. CDR1 is SGHTA, CDR2 FQGTGA, per germline. The CDR3 has 14 amino acids. CDR3 DNA sequence: TGTGCCAGCAGCTTAACCAGGGAGAACACTGAAGCTTTCTTT. Translated, it gives CASSLTRENTEAFF. Using reference TRBV7-3 and TRBJ1-1 for the parts outside the CDR3, the full variable domain is GAGVSQTPSNKVTEKGKYVELRCDPISGHTALYWYRQSLGQGPEFLIYFQGTGAADDSGLPNDRFFAVRPEGSVSTLKIQRTERGDSAVYLCASSLTRENTEAFFGQGTRLTVV.

This clonotype was observed many times. The chain combines TRBV20-1 with TRBJ2-7; TRBD2 is a possible D gene (6 bases). Trimming shortened V by 2 bases and J by 6 bases, and 14 bases separated the two germline ends. Looked up from germline, CDR1 is DFQATT and CDR2 is SNEGSKA (reference sequence). The CDR3 runs to 13 residues. Here the CDR3 reads CSARPPAGGEQYF. Here the CDR3 DNA reads TGCAGTGCTAGACCACCAGCGGGCGGCGAGCAGTACTTC.

V gene TRBV6-1 combines with J gene TRBJ2-2; D unclear. V was cut by 6 bases and J by 6 bases, with 17 bases left in between. CDR3 length: 15 residues. The germline gives CDR1 MNHNS, CDR2 SASEGT. CDR3 in DNA: TGTGCCAGCAGGCCCTATTCAGGCGGCGCCGGGGAGCTGTTTTTT. This gives the protein CASRPYSGGAGELFF.

Ten or more counts support this clonotype. V gene TRBV20-1 combines with J gene TRBJ2-3, with 8 bases identical to TRBD2. J lost 0 bases, V lost 0 bases, and 17 bases had no gene match. There are 20 residues in the CDR3. Germline CDR1 reads DFQATT; CDR2 reads SNEGSKA (reference sequence). The CDR3 is CSARDLMSYRGLESTDTQYF. DNA for the CDR3: TGCAGTGCTAGAGATCTCATGTCATACCGGGGACTAGAAAGCACAGATACGCAGTATTTT.

This chain connects TRBV10-3 to TRBJ2-7; 8 nucleotides match TRBD1. The CDR3 is 12 amino acids. The germline V gene has CDR1 ENHRY and CDR2 SYGVKD. V trimming: 11 bases; J trimming: 4 bases; junction bases outside the gene matches: 7. In DNA, the CDR3 is TGTGCCGTAGGACAGGGAACTTACGAGCAGTACTTC. Encoded protein: CAVGQGTYEQYF.

Only a few counts were recorded for this clonotype. Being one base from a much bigger clone, this may be a read error. The rearrangement links TRBV20-1 to TRBJ2-1; perhaps D is TRBD1 or TRBD2 (6 bases each). Trimming took off 7 bases at V and 4 bases at J, with 17 bases between the two ends. From germline, CDR1 is DFQATT and CDR2 SNEGSKA (reference sequence). The length of the CDR3 is 14 residues. CDR3 residues: CSVRPQGGYNEQFF. CDR3 sequence (DNA): TGCAGTGTGAGGCCCCAAGGGGGGTACAATGAGCAGTTCTTC.

The genes are TRBV24-1 and TRBJ2-1; D remains ambiguous. The length of the CDR3 is 12 residues. Trimming removed 3 bases from V and 9 bases from J, with 8 bases in between. CDR1 is KGHDR, CDR2 SFDVKD, per germline. CDR3 residues: CATSDQTSEQFF. The CDR3 nucleotides read TGTGCCACCAGTGATCAGACATCTGAGCAGTTCTTC.

With respect to this clonotype: Compared with germline, one end of the junction differs, possibly owing to a read error. The chain employs TRBV7-7 and TRBJ2-3, with D possibly being TRBD1 or TRBD2 (6 bases each). The CDR3 spans 13 residues. The V gene's germline CDR1 is SSHAT and CDR2 FNYEAQ (reference sequence). CDR3 residues: CASRLGGTDTQCF. CDR3 DNA sequence: TGTGCTAGCAGGTTGGGGGGCACAGATACGCAGTGTTTT.

J is TRBJ2-3 and V is TRBV19; D assignment may be TRBD1 or TRBD2 (5 bases each). Germline-derived CDR1 and CDR2 are LNHDA and SQIVND (reference sequence). The CDR3 sequence is 15 residues long. Between the trimmed V and J ends, which lost 1 base and 3 bases, there was a span of 11 bases. The CDR3 region is CASSIGGVGTDTQYF. The CDR3 DNA sequence: TGTGCCAGTAGTATAGGAGGGGTAGGAACAGATACGCAGTATTTT.

About this clonotype: One end of the junction is discordant with germline, which a read error may explain. This chain uses TRBV5-4 with TRBJ2-7, with a tentative D call TRBD1 (6 bases). CDR3 length: 14 residues. Germline assignment: CDR1 SGHNT and CDR2 YYREEE (reference sequence). Here the CDR3 reads CASSQANREYDQYF. CDR3 DNA: TGTGCCAGCAGCCAAGCAAACAGGGAGTACGATCAGTACTTC.

A word on this clonotype: With a much larger clone just one base away, this may be a read error. The chain employs TRBV7-8 and TRBJ1-2; D is perhaps TRBD1 (6 bases). Trimming cost V 5 bases and J 3 bases, with 16 bases left between them. Germline CDR1 SGHVS, CDR2 FQNEAQ. CDR3 size: 15 residues. The CDR3 is CASSGGPPAYYGYTF. The CDR3 coding sequence is TGTGCCAGCAGCGGGGGCCCGCCCGCTTACTATGGCTACACCTTC.